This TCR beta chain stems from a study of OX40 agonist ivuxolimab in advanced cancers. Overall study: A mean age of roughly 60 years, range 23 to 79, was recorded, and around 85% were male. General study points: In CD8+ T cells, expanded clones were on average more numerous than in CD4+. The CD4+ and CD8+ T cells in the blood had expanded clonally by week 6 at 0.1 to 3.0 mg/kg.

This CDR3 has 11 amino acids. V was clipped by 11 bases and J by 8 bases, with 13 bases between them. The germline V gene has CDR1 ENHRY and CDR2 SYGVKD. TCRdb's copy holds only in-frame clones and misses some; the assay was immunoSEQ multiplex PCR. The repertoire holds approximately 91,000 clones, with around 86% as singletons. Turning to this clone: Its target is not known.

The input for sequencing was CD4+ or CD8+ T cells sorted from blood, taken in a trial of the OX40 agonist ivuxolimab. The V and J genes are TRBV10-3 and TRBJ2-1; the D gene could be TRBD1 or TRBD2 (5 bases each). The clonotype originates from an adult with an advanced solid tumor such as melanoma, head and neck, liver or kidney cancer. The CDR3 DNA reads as TGTGCCTCGTCGGGGCTCGATGAGCAGTTCTTC. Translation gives CASSGLDEQFF.